This T cell receptor (beta chain) was captured in a study of blood T cell repertoires in COVID-19. With 1 base clipped from V and 4 bases from J, the junction kept 7 bases outside the gene matches. This CDR3 region has 15 residues. Germline CDR1 reads SGHAT; CDR2 reads FQNNGV. This table comes from immunoSEQ multiplex PCR, and its TCRdb copy is limited to in-frame clones, with some not included. In the table there are about 160,000 clones, about 80% of which are singletons. Sequenced: peripheral blood. The V gene is TRBV11-2, the J gene TRBJ2-7; 7 bases are shared with TRBD2. The clonotype comes from a man between 60 and 75 years old with acute or convalescent COVID-19. The CDR3 is CASSLGQGGGYEQYF. The CDR3, as DNA: TGTGCCAGCAGCTTAGGCCAGGGCGGGGGTTACGAGCAGTACTTC.